Each of the 15 T cell receptor beta chains below was sequenced from the same sample in a study of cytomegalovirus exposure and HLA in healthy donors. The table came from immunoSEQ multiplex PCR; TCRdb's copy has only in-frame clones and leaves some out. This sample carries fewer than 400,000 clones, about nine tenths of them seen once, and the ten largest clones take around 0.8%. Sequencing used PBMCs. These receptors all stem from a woman aged 18-30 years in good health and CMV-seronegative.

This sequence joins TRBV11-1 and TRBJ1-1; 8 bases line up with TRBD1. The CDR3 runs 16 residues. Looked up from germline, CDR1 is SGHAT and CDR2 is FQDESV (reference sequence). Trimming at V came to 7 bases and at J to 4 bases, leaving 14 bases not matched to a gene. CDR3: CASTEPGQGVGTEAFF. The DNA for the CDR3 is TGTGCCAGCACAGAACCAGGACAGGGAGTAGGCACTGAAGCTTTCTTT.

Only a few counts were recorded for this clone. J is TRBJ2-7 and V is TRBV5-1; 11 bases line up with TRBD2. The CDR3 spans 15 residues. Germline values: CDR1 SGHRS, CDR2 YFSETQ. With V trimmed by 0 bases and J by 5 bases, 4 bases remained unmatched. CDR3 nucleotide sequence: TGCGCCAGCAGCTTGGGGTCTAGCGGGGGGAACGAGCAGTACTTC. Translated, it gives CASSLGSSGGNEQYF.

This chain links TRBV6-5 with TRBJ2-7, with unresolved D. In germline, CDR1 is MNHEY, CDR2 SVGAGI. The V end was cut by 6 bases, the J end by 7 bases, with 10 bases between. The CDR3 length is 11 residues. The CDR3 protein is CASSDSREQYF. DNA for the CDR3: TGTGCCAGCAGCGACTCGAGGGAGCAGTACTTC.

The chain joins TRBV2 to TRBJ2-7; maybe TRBD2 (6 bases). This CDR3 contains 14 residues. Germline V gene data show CDR1 as SNHLY and CDR2 as FYNNEI. With 4 bases removed from V and 0 bases from J, the gap between germline ends came to 10 bases. CDR3 sequence (DNA): TGTGCCAGCAGTGGGGACTTTCCCTCCTACGAGCAGTACTTC. This translates into CASSGDFPSYEQYF.

This clone was picked up one time. The rearrangement uses TRBV13 and TRBJ2-2, with 13 positions matching TRBD2. The germline V gene has CDR1 PRHDT and CDR2 FYEKMQ (reference sequence). The trim removed 6 bases at V and 9 bases at J, leaving 7 bases unmatched. The CDR3 runs 15 residues. CDR3 DNA: TGTGCCAGCAGTCCCGGGACTAGCGGGATCAGGGAGCTGTTTTTT. Protein product: CASSPGTSGIRELFF.

The V and J genes are TRBV5-1 and TRBJ2-2, with TRBD1 matching 7 bases. The CDR3 consists of 16 residues. Germline CDR1 is SGHRS and CDR2 is YFSETQ. V dropped 1 base and J dropped 2; count of bases not matched to a gene: 5. The CDR3 region is CASSLYRDSNTGELFF. CDR3 coding DNA: TGCGCCAGCAGCTTGTACAGGGACAGTAACACCGGGGAGCTGTTTTTT.

This sequence joins TRBV6-6 and TRBJ1-2; 8 bases line up with TRBD1. J was trimmed by 7 bases and V by 5 bases; bases with no gene match: 9. CDR1 is MNHNY, CDR2 SVGAGI, per germline (reference sequence). The CDR3 consists of 14 residues. The CDR3 protein is CASSPPTGGAGYTF. In DNA, the CDR3 is TGTGCCAGCAGTCCCCCTACAGGGGGGGCTGGCTACACCTTC.

The V call is TRBV9, the J call TRBJ2-2; tentative D call: TRBD2 (6 bases). The CDR3 has 14 residues. Germline CDR1 is SGDLS and CDR2 is YYNGEE. The V end was cut by 4 bases, the J end by 7 bases, with 14 bases between. The CDR3 is CASSPGGGSGELFF. The CDR3 bases are TGTGCCAGCAGCCCCGGGGGTGGGAGCGGGGAGCTGTTTTTT.

The chain has TRBV7-8 and TRBJ2-5; the D gene is possibly TRBD2 (6 bases). The CDR3 extends over 17 amino acids. The V end lost 1 base, the J end lost 5 bases, and 20 bases lay between the germline ends. CDR1 SGHVS and CDR2 FQNEAQ come from the germline V gene. The CDR3 loop is CASSLGVSAGPAETQYF. Written as DNA, the CDR3 is TGTGCCAGCAGCTTAGGGGTCTCCGCGGGGCCGGCGGAGACCCAGTACTTC.

The V gene is TRBV5-1, the J gene TRBJ2-7, with 7 bases that match TRBD2. The J segment lost 2 bases and the V segment lost 1 base, leaving 6 bases of the junction unmatched. Germline CDR1 SGHRS, CDR2 YFSETQ. The CDR3 runs to 15 residues. The CDR3 is CASSLWASGTYEQYF. DNA for the CDR3: TGCGCCAGCAGCTTGTGGGCTAGCGGAACCTACGAGCAGTACTTC.

The chain is built from TRBV15 and TRBJ2-3; D gene uncertain. Germline assignment: CDR1 LNHNV and CDR2 YYDKDF (reference sequence). CDR3 length equals 13 residues. With 1 base removed from V and 6 bases from J, the gap between germline ends came to 8 bases. The CDR3 sequence: CATSRVLSDTQYF. The CDR3 DNA reads TGTGCCACCAGCAGAGTCTTGAGCGATACGCAGTATTTT.

The chain has TRBV7-8 and TRBJ2-5, with TRBD2 matching 7 bases. There are 15 residues in the CDR3. CDR1 and CDR2 (germline): SGHVS, FQNEAQ. The V gene end was trimmed by 3 bases and the J gene end by 5 bases; junction bases not matched to a gene: 9. CDR3 DNA: TGTGCCAGCAGCTTCTGGGGGAGGGAGGGGGAGACCCAGTACTTC. Translation: CASSFWGREGETQYF.

The J gene is TRBJ2-7, the V gene TRBV6-5; 7 bases line up with TRBD1. The CDR3 extends over 15 amino acids. Per germline, CDR1 MNHEY and CDR2 SVGAGI. Trimming cost V 6 bases and J 2 bases; bases outside gene matches: 10. CDR3 region: CASRLPGTDPYEQYF. The CDR3 DNA follows: TGTGCCAGCAGACTCCCCGGGACAGACCCCTACGAGCAGTACTTC.

The gene calls are TRBV2 and TRBJ2-1; D remains ambiguous. V lost 3 bases and J lost 0, with 15 bases in between. This CDR3 is 17 amino acids long. CDR1 and CDR2 from the germline V gene are SNHLY and FYNNEI. The CDR3 sequence is CASSDQLGRFSYNEQFF. The CDR3 DNA reads as TGTGCCAGCAGTGATCAACTTGGGCGTTTCTCCTACAATGAGCAGTTCTTC.

The chain couples TRBV14 to TRBJ2-1; D might be TRBD2 (6 bases). From germline, CDR1 is SGHDN and CDR2 FVKESK. This CDR3 contains 13 residues. V was cut by 0 bases and J by 8 bases, with 8 bases left in between. This CDR3 reads CASSQDPGDEQFF. CDR3 nucleotides: TGTGCCAGCAGCCAAGATCCGGGAGATGAGCAGTTCTTC. Based on the CDR3 plus reference TRBV14 and TRBJ2-1, the full variable domain is EAGVTQFPSHSVIEKGQTVTLRCDPISGHDNLYWYRRVMGKEIKFLLHFVKESKQDESGMPNNRFLAERTGGTYSTLKVQPAELEDSGVYFCASSQDPGDEQFFGPGTRLTVL.